What follows are 16 T cell receptor beta chains derived from one specimen sequenced in a study of shared clonotypes between healthy human individuals (dated by TCRdb to 2020 to 2021). The library was built by means of the immunoSEQ multiplex PCR assay. In TCRdb, the immuneACCESS table is reduced to in-frame sequences with V and J assigned. These tables do not hold every clone; where another copy was compared, an unresolved V gene accounts for under half, and the others remain unexplained. The sample contains millions of clones, approximately 93% of them found a single time. 0.35% to 0.45% of the sample lies in the top ten. Specimen: naive CD4+ T cells from PBMCs. Read against the paper, the sample's cell subset or site label means: CD45RA+ positively selected. These receptors originate from a man aged 18 to 30 in good health. Some clones in this sample may be carry-over from other donors' samples.

This chain joins TRBV5-1 and TRBJ2-3; D gene ambiguous. Germline V lookup: CDR1 SGHRS, CDR2 YFSETQ. V lost 2 bases, J lost 2 bases, and 9 bases lay in between. This CDR3 comprises 14 residues. For the CDR3, the DNA is TGCGCCAGCAGCTTCCGGCCCCCCACAGATACGCAGTATTTT. Its translation: CASSFRPPTDTQYF.

This clone came up once. CDR3 sequence: CASSLDKASGNTIYF. The DNA of the CDR3 is TGTGCCAGCAGCCTCGACAAGGCCTCTGGAAACACCATATATTTT. V gene TRBV4-2 combines with J gene TRBJ1-3, with D uncertain. Deletions cut 4 bases from V and 0 bases from J, with 10 bases between. The CDR3 covers 15 residues. Germline assignment: CDR1 LGHNA and CDR2 YNFKEQ.

The chain joins TRBV11-2 to TRBJ2-1; maybe TRBD2 (6 bases). Trimming pared 5 bases from V and 10 bases from J, leaving 30 bases between. This CDR3 is 18 amino acids long. Germline V gene sequence: CDR1 SGHAT, CDR2 FQNNGV. The CDR3 DNA reads as TGTGCCAGCAGCCAAAAGGGTTTCCGGGAGTCTTTGGGGCGGGAGCAGTTCTTC. Translated, it gives CASSQKGFRESLGREQFF. The variable domain in full, completed from reference TRBV11-2 and TRBJ2-1, reads EAGVAQSPRYKIIEKRQSVAFWCNPISGHATLYWYQQILGQGPKLLIQFQNNGVVDDSQLPKDRFSAERLKGVDSTLKIQPAKLEDSAVYLCASSQKGFRESLGREQFFGPGTRLTVL.

The chain employs TRBV10-3 and TRBJ1-4; D is unresolved. The V and J ends lost 4 bases and 8 bases respectively, with 11 bases between them. This CDR3 spans 13 amino acids. Germline values: CDR1 ENHRY, CDR2 SYGVKD. The CDR3 here is CAISVSQEEKLFF. For the CDR3, the DNA is TGTGCCATCAGTGTTTCGCAGGAAGAAAAACTGTTTTTT.

The rearrangement uses TRBV28 and TRBJ2-7, with 7 bases aligning to TRBD1. Germline CDR1 is MDHEN and CDR2 is SYDVKM. CDR3 length equals 14 residues. Trimming at V came to 6 bases and at J to 2 bases, leaving 7 bases not matched to a gene. CDR3 DNA: TGTGCCAGCAGCCTACAGGGGAGCACCTACGAGCAGTACTTC. Protein product: CASSLQGSTYEQYF.

The chain recombines TRBV5-4 with TRBJ2-7; TRBD2 aligns across 8 bases. The trim removed 4 bases at V and 5 bases at J, leaving 14 bases unmatched. Germline lookup yields CDR1 SGHNT and CDR2 YYREEE (reference sequence). The CDR3 is 16 residues long. CDR3 sequence (DNA): TGTGCCAGCAGCAGTCCCCCCGGGACTAGTAACAACGAGCAGTACTTC. This gives the protein CASSSPPGTSNNEQYF.

This clone appeared a single time. The V and J genes are TRBV6-5 and TRBJ2-1, with D possibly matching TRBD2 (6 bases). Germline V gene data show CDR1 as MNHEY and CDR2 as SVGAGI. The CDR3 has 13 residues. V was clipped by 8 bases and J by 4 bases, with 12 bases between them. CDR3 in amino acids: CASRRDQYNEQFF. DNA of the CDR3: TGTGCCAGCCGGAGGGACCAGTACAATGAGCAGTTCTTC.

The CDR3 DNA reads as TGTGCCAGCAGCTTGGACAGGGGGCAGTCAATGGCCCATGAGCAGTTCTTC. Amino acids: CASSLDRGQSMAHEQFF. The chain has TRBV7-2 and TRBJ2-1; 11 bases align to TRBD1. Germline lookup yields CDR1 SGHTA and CDR2 FQGNSA. Trimming removed 3 bases from V and 8 bases from J; junction bases left unmatched: 12. The CDR3 has 17 residues. Variable domain in full (rest from reference TRBV7-2 and TRBJ2-1): GAGVSQSPSNKVTEKGKDVELRCDPISGHTALYWYRQSLGQGLEFLIYFQGNSAPDKSGLPSDRFSAERTGGSVSTLTIQRTQQEDSAVYLCASSLDRGQSMAHEQFFGPGTRLTVL.

The chain combines TRBV6-1 with TRBJ2-4, with 11 bases lining up with TRBD2. CDR1 and CDR2 (germline): MNHNS, SASEGT. This CDR3 is 20 amino acids long. V was clipped by 3 bases and J by 0 bases; unmatched bases: 13. The CDR3 is CASSEGTRGLADLAKNIQYF. CDR3 sequence (DNA): TGTGCCAGCAGTGAGGGGACCCGGGGACTAGCGGACTTAGCCAAAAACATTCAGTACTTC.

This clone was picked up one time. This sequence joins TRBV28 and TRBJ1-2; D uncertain. In germline, CDR1 is MDHEN, CDR2 SYDVKM. The CDR3 consists of 13 residues. V lost 6 bases and J lost 0, with 8 bases in between. CDR3 bases: TGTGCCAGCAGCACGAGGTCTAACTATGGCTACACCTTC. Residues: CASSTRSNYGYTF.

The J gene is TRBJ1-5, the V gene TRBV14; D possibly corresponds to TRBD1 (5 bases). V was trimmed by 1 base and J by 7 bases, leaving 11 bases between them. Germline CDR1 and CDR2: SGHDN and FVKESK. The CDR3 contains 14 residues. CDR3 nucleotides: TGTGCCAGCAGCCAAGTGGGGCCCCCCCAGCCCCAGCATTTT. Protein sequence: CASSQVGPPQPQHF. The entire variable domain, with the rest obtained from reference TRBV14 and TRBJ1-5, is as follows: EAGVTQFPSHSVIEKGQTVTLRCDPISGHDNLYWYRRVMGKEIKFLLHFVKESKQDESGMPNNRFLAERTGGTYSTLKVQPAELEDSGVYFCASSQVGPPQPQHFGDGTRLSIL.

V gene TRBV10-1 combines with J gene TRBJ2-1; 9 bases fit TRBD2. Germline CDR1 is WNHNN and CDR2 is SYGVQD (reference sequence). Germline trimming cut 4 bases from V and 3 bases from J; bases unmatched to any gene: 10. CDR3 size: 17 residues. CDR3 DNA sequence: TGCGCCAGCAGTGGCGGGGCGGGAGGGCTACTCTACAATGAGCAGTTCTTC. Residues: CASSGGAGGLLYNEQFF.

The chain combines TRBV28 with TRBJ2-1; D might be TRBD2 (5 bases). Germline values: CDR1 MDHEN, CDR2 SYDVKM. The CDR3 is 12 residues long. The CDR3 DNA follows: TGTGGGAGCGGAGACTCCTACAATGAGCAGTTCTTC. It codes for CGSGDSYNEQFF. Based on the CDR3 plus reference TRBV28 and TRBJ2-1, the full variable domain is DVKVTQSSRYLVKRTGEKVFLECVQDMDHENMFWYRQDPGLGLRLIYFSYDVKMKEKGDIPEGYSVSREKKERFSLILESASTNQTSMYLCGSGDSYNEQFFGPGTRLTVL.

The chain has TRBV19 and TRBJ2-1; 8 positions agree with TRBD1. The J segment lost 8 bases and the V segment lost 5 bases, leaving 8 bases of the junction unmatched. The CDR3 contains 14 residues. The germline V gene has CDR1 LNHDA and CDR2 SQIVND (reference sequence). CDR3 sequence: CASSPWTGFYEQFF. For the CDR3, the DNA is TGTGCCAGTAGTCCCTGGACAGGGTTCTATGAGCAGTTCTTC.

The V gene is TRBV4-2, the J gene TRBJ2-7, with D hard to call. Trimming pared 0 bases from V and 3 bases from J, leaving 15 bases between. Germline CDR1 LGHNA, CDR2 YNFKEQ. The CDR3 is 16 residues long. The CDR3 reads CASSQDPRALLYEQYF. In DNA, the CDR3 is TGTGCCAGCAGCCAAGATCCCCGGGCCCTGCTCTACGAGCAGTACTTC.

The chain is built from TRBV18 and TRBJ1-4; D remains ambiguous. The CDR3 consists of 15 residues. With 2 bases removed from V and 3 bases from J, the gap between germline ends came to 10 bases. CDR1 and CDR2 (germline): KGHSH, LQKENI. This chain's CDR3 is CASSPTDGPNEKLFF. For the CDR3, the DNA is TGTGCCAGCTCACCAACGGACGGACCTAATGAAAAACTGTTTTTT.